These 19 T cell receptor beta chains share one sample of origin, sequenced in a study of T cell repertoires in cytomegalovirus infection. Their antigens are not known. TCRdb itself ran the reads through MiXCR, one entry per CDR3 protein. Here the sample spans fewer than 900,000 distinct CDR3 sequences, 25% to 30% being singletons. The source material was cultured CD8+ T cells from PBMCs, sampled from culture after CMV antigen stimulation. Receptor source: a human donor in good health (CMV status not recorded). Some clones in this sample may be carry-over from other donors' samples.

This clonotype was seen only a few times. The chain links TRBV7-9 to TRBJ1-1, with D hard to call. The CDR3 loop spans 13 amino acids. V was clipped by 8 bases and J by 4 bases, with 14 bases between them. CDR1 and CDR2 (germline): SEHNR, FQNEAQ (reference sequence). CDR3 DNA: TGTGCCAGCTTGCCGGGCCCGCGCACTGAAGCTTTCTTT. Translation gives CASLPGPRTEAFF.

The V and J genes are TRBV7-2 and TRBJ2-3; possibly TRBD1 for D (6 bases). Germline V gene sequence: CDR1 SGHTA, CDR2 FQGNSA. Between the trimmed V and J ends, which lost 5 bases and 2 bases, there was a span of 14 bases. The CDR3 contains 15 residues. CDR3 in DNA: TGTGCCAGCAGCCAACGGACAGCGCCCACAGATACGCAGTATTTT. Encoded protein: CASSQRTAPTDTQYF.

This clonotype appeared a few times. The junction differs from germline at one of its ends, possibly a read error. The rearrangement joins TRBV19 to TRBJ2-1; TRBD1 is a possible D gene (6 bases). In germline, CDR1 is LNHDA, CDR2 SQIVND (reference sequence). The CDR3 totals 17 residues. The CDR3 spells CASSYHSPVGAENEQSF. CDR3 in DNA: TGTGCCAGTAGTTACCATTCCCCGGTGGGGGCGGAGAATGAGCAGTCCTTC.

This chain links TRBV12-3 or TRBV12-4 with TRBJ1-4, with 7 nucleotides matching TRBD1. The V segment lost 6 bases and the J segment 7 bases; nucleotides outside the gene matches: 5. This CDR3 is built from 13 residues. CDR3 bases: TGTGCCAGCAGAGCTGGGACAGCTGAAAAACTGTTTTTT. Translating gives CASRAGTAEKLFF.

This CDR3 is CAISEEASEETQYF. DNA for the CDR3: TGTGCCATCAGTGAGGAAGCTAGCGAAGAGACCCAGTACTTC. The chain is built from TRBV10-3 and TRBJ2-5; the D gene is possibly TRBD2 (6 bases). Germline-derived CDR1 and CDR2 are ENHRY and SYGVKD. The CDR3 length is 14 residues. Trimming cost V 2 bases and J 3 bases, with 10 bases left between them.

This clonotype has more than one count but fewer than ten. The CDR3 is CASSLSNFPTDTQYF. The CDR3, as DNA: TGTGCCAGCAGTTTATCGAACTTCCCCACAGATACGCAGTATTTT. The chain combines TRBV27 with TRBJ2-3; D is undetermined. V dropped 0 bases and J dropped 2 bases, with 9 bases sitting between them. CDR1 and CDR2 from the germline V gene are MNHEY and SMNVEV (reference sequence). This CDR3 spans 15 amino acids.

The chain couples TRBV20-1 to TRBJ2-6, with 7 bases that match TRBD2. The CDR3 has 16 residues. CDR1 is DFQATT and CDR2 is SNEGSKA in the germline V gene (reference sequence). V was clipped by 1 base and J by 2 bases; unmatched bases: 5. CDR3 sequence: CSARALAGPGANVLTF. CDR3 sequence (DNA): TGCAGTGCTAGAGCCTTAGCGGGCCCTGGGGCCAACGTCCTGACTTTC.

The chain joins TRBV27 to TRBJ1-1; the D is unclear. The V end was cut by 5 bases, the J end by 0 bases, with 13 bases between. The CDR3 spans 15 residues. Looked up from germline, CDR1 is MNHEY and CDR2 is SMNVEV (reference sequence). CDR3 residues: CASSPSGRMNTEAFF. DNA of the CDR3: TGTGCCAGCAGTCCCTCAGGACGGATGAACACTGAAGCTTTCTTT.

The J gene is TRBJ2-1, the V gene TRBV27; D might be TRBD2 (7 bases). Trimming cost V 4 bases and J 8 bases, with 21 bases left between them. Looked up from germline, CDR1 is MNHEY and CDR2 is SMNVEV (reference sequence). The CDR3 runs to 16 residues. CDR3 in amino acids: CASSWDGGGGMDEQFF. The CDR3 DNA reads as TGTGCCAGCAGTTGGGATGGGGGCGGGGGTATGGATGAGCAGTTCTTC.

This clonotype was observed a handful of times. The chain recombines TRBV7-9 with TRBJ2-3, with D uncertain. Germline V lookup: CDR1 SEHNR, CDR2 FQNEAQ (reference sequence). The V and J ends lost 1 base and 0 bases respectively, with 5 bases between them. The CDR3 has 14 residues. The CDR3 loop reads CASSLETSTDTQYF. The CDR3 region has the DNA TGTGCCAGCAGCTTAGAGACTAGCACAGATACGCAGTATTTT.

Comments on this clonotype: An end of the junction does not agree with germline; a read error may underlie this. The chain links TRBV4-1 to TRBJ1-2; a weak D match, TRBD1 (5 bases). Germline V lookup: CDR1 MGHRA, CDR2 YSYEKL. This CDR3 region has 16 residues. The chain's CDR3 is CASSQGSVDPGEGYTF. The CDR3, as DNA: TGTGCCAGCAGCCAAGGGAGTGTGGACCCGGGGGAAGGCTACACCTTC.

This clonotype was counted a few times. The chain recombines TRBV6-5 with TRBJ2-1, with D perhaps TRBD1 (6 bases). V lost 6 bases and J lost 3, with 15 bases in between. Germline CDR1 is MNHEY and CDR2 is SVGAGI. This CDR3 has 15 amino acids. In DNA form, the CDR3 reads TGTGCCAGCAGACCCTTCACAGGGTACTACAATGAGCAGTTCTTC. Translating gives CASRPFTGYYNEQFF.

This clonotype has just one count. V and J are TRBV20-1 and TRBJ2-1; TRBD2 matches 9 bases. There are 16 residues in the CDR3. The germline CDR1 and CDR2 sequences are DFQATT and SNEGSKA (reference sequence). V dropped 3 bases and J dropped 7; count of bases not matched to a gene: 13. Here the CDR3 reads CSASPPGGRGGNEQFF. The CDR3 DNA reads TGCAGTGCTAGCCCACCGGGAGGGCGGGGGGGGAATGAGCAGTTCTTC.

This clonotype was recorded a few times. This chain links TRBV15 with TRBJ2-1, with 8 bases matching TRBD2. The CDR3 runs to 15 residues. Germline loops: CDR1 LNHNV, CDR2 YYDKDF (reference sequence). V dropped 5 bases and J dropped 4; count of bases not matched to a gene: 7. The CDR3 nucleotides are TGTGCCACCAGCGCCACGGGGGGGCCTTACAATGAGCAGTTCTTC. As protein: CATSATGGPYNEQFF.

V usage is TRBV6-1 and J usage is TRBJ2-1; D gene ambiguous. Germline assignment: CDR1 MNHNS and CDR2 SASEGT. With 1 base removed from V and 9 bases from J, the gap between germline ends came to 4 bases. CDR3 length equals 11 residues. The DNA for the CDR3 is TGTGCCAGCAGTGAAGAAGGTGAGCAGTTCTTC. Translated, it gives CASSEEGEQFF.

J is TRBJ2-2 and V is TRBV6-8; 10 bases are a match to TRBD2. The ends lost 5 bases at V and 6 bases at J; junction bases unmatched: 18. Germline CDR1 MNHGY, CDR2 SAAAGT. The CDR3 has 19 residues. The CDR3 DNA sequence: TGTGCCAGCAGTCGGGGAGCGGGGGGGTCCGGATCCCCTGCCGGGGAGCTGTTTTTT. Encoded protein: CASSRGAGGSGSPAGELFF.

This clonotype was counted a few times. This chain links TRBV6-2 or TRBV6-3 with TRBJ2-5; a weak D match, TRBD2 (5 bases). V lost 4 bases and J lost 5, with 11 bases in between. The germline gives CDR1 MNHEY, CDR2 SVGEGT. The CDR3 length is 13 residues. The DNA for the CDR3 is TGTGCCAGCAGTTCCGGGAAGAGGGAGACCCAGTACTTC. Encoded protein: CASSSGKRETQYF.

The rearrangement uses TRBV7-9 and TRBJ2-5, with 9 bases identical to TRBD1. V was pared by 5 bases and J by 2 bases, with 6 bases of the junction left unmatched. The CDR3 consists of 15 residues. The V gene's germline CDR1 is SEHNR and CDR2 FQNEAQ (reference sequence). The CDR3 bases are TGTGCCAGCAGCGCGCGGACAGGGGCACAAGAGACCCAGTACTTC. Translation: CASSARTGAQETQYF.

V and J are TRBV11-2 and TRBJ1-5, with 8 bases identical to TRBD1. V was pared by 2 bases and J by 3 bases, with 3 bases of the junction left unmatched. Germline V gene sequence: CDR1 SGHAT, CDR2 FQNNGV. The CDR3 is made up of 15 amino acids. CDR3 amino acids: CASSLTTGDNQPQHF. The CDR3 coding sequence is TGTGCCAGCAGCTTAACGACAGGGGACAATCAGCCCCAGCATTTT.